This T cell receptor beta chain was found in a study of cytomegalovirus exposure and HLA in healthy donors. Study-wide results and limits: Reportedly, diagnosis of cytomegalovirus status by the classifier showed high specificity and sensitivity.

PCR was performed using 60 Vbeta and 13 Jbeta primers. Assay: immunoSEQ multiplex PCR; the TCRdb copy retains only in-frame clones and omits some. Of fewer than 140,000 clones listed, approximately 70% are singletons. This clone showed up just a few times. Its antigen remains unidentified. The sample consisted of PBMCs. This sequence originates from a boy aged 5-17 years in good health and CMV-seronegative.

Here the CDR3 DNA reads TGTGCCAGCAGCGCCCTTCAGGGGGCTCCCTACGAGCAGTACTTC. It codes for CASSALQGAPYEQYF. This chain connects TRBV9 to TRBJ2-7; 8 nucleotides agree with TRBD1. This CDR3 comprises 15 residues. With V trimmed by 3 bases and J by 2 bases, 7 bases remained unmatched. CDR1 is SGDLS, CDR2 YYNGEE, per germline.